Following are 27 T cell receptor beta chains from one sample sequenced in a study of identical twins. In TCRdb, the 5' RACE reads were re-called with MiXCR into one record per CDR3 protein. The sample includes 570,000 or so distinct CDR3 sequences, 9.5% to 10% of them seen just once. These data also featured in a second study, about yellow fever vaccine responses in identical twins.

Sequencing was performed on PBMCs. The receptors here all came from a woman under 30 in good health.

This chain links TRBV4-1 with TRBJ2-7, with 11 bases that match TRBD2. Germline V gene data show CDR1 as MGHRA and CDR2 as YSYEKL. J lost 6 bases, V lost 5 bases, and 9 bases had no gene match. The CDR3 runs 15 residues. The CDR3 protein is CASSVGLAAASEQYF. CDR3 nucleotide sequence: TGCGCCAGCAGCGTGGGACTAGCGGCCGCTAGCGAGCAGTACTTC.

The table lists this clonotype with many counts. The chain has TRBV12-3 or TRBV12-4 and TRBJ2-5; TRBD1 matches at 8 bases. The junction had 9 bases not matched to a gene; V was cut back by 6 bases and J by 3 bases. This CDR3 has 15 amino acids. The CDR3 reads CASSPMVQGEETQYF. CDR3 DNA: TGTGCCAGCAGCCCTATGGTACAGGGGGAAGAGACCCAGTACTTC.

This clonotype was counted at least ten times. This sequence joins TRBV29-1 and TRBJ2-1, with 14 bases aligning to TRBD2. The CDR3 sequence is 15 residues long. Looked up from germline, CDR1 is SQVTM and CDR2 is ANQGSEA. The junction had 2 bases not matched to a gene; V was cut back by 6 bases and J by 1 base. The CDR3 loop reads CSVRLAGGSYNEQFF. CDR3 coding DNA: TGCAGCGTCCGACTAGCGGGAGGGTCCTACAATGAGCAGTTCTTC.

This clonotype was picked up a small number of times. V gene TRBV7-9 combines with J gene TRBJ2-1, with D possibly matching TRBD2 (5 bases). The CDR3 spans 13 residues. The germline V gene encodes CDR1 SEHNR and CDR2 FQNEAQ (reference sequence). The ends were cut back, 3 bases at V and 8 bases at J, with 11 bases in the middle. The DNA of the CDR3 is TGTGCCAGCAGCTTTGATTTGCGGGATGAGCAGTTCTTC. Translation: CASSFDLRDEQFF.

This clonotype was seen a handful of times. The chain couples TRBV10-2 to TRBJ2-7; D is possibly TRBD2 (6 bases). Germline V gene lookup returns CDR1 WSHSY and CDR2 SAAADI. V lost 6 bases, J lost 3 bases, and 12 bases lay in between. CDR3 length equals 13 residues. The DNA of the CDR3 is TGCGCCAGCAGACCCGGGACTGTCTACGAGCAGTACTTC. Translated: CASRPGTVYEQYF.

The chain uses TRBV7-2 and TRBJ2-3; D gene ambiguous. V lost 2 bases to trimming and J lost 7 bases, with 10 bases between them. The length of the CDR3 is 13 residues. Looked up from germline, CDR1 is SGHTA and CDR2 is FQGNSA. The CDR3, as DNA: TGTGCCAGCAGCTTAACAGCGTCGAATACGCAGTATTTT. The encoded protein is CASSLTASNTQYF.

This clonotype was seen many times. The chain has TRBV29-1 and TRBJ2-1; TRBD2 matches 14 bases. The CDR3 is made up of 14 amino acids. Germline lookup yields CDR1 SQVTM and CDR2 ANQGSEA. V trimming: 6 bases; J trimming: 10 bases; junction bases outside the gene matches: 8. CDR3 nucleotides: TGCAGCGTCCGCCCGGGACTAGCGGGAGTCGAGCAGTTCTTC. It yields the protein CSVRPGLAGVEQFF.

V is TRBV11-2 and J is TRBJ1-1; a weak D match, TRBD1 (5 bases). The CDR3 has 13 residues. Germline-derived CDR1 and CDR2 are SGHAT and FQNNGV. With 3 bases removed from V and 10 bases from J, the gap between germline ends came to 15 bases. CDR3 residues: CASSLTRGSAAFF. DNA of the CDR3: TGTGCCAGCAGCTTGACGCGGGGGAGTGCAGCTTTCTTT.

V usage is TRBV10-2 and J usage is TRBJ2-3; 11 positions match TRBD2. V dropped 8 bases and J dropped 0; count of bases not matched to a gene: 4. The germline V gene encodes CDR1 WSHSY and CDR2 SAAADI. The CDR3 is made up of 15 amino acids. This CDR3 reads CASETSGASTDTQYF. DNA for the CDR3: TGCGCCAGCGAGACTAGCGGGGCCAGCACAGATACGCAGTATTTT.

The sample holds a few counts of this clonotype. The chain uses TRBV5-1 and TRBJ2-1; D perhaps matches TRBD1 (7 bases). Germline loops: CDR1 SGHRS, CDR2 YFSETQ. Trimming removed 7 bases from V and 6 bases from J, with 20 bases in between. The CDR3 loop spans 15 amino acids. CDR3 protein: CASDDREEEANEQFF. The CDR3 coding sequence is TGCGCCAGCGACGACAGGGAGGAGGAAGCCAATGAGCAGTTCTTC.

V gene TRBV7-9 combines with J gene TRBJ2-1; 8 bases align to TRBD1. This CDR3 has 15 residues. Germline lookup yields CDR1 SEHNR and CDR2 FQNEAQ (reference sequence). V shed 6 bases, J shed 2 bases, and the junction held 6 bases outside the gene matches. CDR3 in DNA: TGTGCCAGCAGGCGTCCGGGACAGGCCTACAATGAGCAGTTCTTC. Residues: CASRRPGQAYNEQFF.

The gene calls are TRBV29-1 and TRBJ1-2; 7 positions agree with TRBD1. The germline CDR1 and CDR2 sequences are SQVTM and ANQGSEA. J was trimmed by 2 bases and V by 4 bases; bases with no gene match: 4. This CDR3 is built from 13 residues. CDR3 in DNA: TGCAGCGTTGTCGGGACAGAGAACTATGGCTACACCTTC. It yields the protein CSVVGTENYGYTF.

The chain's CDR3 is CSTAAGAAETQYF. CDR3 nucleotide sequence: TGCAGCACCGCGGCGGGAGCGGCAGAGACCCAGTACTTC. The chain joins TRBV29-1 to TRBJ2-5, with 7 bases that match TRBD2. With V trimmed by 8 bases and J by 4 bases, 10 bases remained unmatched. The CDR3 spans 13 residues. Germline assignment: CDR1 SQVTM and CDR2 ANQGSEA. Filled out from reference TRBV29-1 and TRBJ2-5, the complete variable domain reads SAVISQKPSRDICQRGTSLTIQCQVDSQVTMMFWYRQQPGQSLTLIATANQGSEATYESGFVIDKFPISRPNLTFSTLTVSNMSPEDSSIYLCSTAAGAAETQYFGPGTRLLVL.

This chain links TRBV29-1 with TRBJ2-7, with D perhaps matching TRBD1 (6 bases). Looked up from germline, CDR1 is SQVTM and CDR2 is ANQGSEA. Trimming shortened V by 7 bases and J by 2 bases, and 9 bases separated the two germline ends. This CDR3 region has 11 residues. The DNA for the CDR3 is TGCAGCGCAGGGGACCCCTACGAGCAGTACTTC. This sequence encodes CSAGDPYEQYF.

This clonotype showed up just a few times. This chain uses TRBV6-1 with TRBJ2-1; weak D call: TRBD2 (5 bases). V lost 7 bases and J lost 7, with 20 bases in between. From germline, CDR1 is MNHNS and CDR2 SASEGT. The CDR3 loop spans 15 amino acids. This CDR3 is CASTQLDSRWNEQFF. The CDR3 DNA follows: TGTGCCAGCACCCAATTGGACTCCCGCTGGAATGAGCAGTTCTTC.

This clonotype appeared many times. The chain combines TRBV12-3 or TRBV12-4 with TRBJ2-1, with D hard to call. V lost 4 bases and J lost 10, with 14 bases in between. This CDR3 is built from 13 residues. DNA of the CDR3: TGTGCCAGCAGTTCCAACAGTGGCCGCGAGCAGTTCTTC. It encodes CASSSNSGREQFF.

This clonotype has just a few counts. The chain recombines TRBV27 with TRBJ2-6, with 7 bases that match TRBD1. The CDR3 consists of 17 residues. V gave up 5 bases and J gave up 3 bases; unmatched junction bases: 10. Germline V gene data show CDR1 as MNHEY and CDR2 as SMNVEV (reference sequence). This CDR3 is CASSPQDRPSGANVLTF. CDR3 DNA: TGTGCCAGCAGTCCCCAGGACAGGCCAAGTGGGGCCAACGTCCTGACTTTC.

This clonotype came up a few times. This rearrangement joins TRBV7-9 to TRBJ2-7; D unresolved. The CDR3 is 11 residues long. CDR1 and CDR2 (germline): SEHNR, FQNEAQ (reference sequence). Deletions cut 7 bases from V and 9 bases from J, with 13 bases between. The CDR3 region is CASTQQERQYF. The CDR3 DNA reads TGTGCCAGCACCCAGCAGGAGCGGCAGTACTTC.

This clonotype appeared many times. The CDR3 loop is CASSVGGGSTGEQYF. The CDR3 coding sequence is TGTGCCAGCAGCGTGGGGGGGGGGTCGACCGGCGAGCAGTACTTC. The V call is TRBV9, the J call TRBJ2-7, with 7 bases identical to TRBD2. After removal of 2 bases from V and 6 bases from J, the junction contained 11 bases not matched to a gene. CDR3 size: 15 residues. Germline loops: CDR1 SGDLS, CDR2 YYNGEE.

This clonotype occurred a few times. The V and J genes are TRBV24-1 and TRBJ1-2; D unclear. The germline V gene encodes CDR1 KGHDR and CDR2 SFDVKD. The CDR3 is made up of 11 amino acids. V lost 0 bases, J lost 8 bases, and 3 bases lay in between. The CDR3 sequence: CATSDLGGYTF. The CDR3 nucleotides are TGTGCCACCAGTGATTTGGGAGGCTACACCTTC.

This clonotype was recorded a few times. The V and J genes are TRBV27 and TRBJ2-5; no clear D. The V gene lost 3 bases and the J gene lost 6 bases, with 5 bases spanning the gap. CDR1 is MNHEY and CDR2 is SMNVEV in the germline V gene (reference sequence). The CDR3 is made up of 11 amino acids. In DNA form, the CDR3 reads TGTGCCAGCAGTTTGGGTCAGACCCAGTACTTC. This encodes CASSLGQTQYF.

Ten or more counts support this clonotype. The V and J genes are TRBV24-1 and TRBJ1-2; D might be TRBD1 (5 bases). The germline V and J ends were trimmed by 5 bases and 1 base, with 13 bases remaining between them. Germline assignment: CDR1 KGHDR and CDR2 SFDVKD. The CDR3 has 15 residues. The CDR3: CATSGSGTNNYGYTF. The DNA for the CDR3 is TGTGCCACCAGTGGCTCAGGGACTAATAACTATGGCTACACCTTC.

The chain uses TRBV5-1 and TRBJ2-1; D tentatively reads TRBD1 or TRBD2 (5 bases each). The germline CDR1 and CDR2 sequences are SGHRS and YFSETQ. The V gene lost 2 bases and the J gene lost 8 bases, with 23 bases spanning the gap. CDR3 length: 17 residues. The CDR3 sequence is CASSFFWDGVGGHEQFF. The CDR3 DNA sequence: TGCGCCAGCAGCTTCTTCTGGGACGGGGTGGGCGGTCATGAGCAGTTCTTC.

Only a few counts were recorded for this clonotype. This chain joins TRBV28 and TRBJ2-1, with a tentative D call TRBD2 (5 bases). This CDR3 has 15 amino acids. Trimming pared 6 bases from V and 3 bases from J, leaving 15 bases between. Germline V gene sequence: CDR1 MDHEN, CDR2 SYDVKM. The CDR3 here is CASSHTPRVYNEQFF. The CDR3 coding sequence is TGTGCCAGCAGCCACACCCCGCGGGTCTACAATGAGCAGTTCTTC.

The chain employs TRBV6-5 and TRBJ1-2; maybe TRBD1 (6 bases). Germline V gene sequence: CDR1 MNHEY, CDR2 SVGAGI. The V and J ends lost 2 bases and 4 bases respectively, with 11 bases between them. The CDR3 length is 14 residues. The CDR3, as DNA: TGTGCCAGCAGTTACCGACAGGAATTCTATGGCTACACCTTC. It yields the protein CASSYRQEFYGYTF.

CDR3 DNA sequence: TGCAGTGCTGGGAGCGGGACAAGACGCGAGCAGTACTTC. Encoded protein: CSAGSGTRREQYF. V is TRBV20-1 and J is TRBJ2-7; a weak D match, TRBD2 (7 bases). This CDR3 is built from 13 residues. CDR1 is DFQATT, CDR2 SNEGSKA, per germline (reference sequence). Deletions cut 5 bases from V and 6 bases from J, with 17 bases between.

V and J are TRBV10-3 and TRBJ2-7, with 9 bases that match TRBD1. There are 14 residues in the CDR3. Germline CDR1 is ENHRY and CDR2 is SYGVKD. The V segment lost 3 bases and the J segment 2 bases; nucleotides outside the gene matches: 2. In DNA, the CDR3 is TGTGCCATCAGTGACAACAGGGGGCCCTACGAGCAGTACTTC. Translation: CAISDNRGPYEQYF.